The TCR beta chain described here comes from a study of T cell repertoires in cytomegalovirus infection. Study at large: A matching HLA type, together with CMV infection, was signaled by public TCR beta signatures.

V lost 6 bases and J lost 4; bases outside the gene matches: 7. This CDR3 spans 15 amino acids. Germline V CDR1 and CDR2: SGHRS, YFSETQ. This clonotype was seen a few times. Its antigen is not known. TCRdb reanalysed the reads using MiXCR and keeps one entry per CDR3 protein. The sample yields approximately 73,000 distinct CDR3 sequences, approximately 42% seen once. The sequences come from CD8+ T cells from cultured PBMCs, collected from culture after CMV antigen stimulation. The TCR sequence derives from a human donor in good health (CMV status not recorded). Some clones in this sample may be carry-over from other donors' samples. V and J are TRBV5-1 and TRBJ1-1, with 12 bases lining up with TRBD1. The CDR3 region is CASISGTGGLTEAFF. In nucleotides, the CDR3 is TGCGCCAGCATCTCCGGGACAGGGGGCCTCACTGAAGCTTTCTTT.